This T cell receptor (beta chain) derives from a study of blood T cell repertoires in COVID-19. Method: immunoSEQ multiplex PCR; TCRdb's copy keeps in-frame clones and lacks some. This sample has approximately 230,000 clones; 85% to 90% occur once, and the top ten carry more than 1.5%. Which cohort a participant joined came from the clinical history participants gave. Before being deemed recovered, Cohort 3 donors had two negative PCRs, clearance, or symptom resolution. The germline V and J ends were trimmed by 3 bases and 5 bases, with 11 bases remaining between them. CDR1 is SGHVS, CDR2 FQNEAQ, per germline. The CDR3 covers 14 residues.

Sequencing was performed on PBMCs or T cells enriched from blood (not recorded which). This sequence originates from a man in his forties or fifties who had recovered from COVID-19. The J gene is TRBJ1-5, the V gene TRBV7-8; D possibly corresponds to TRBD1 (6 bases). The CDR3: CASSLDRNYQPQHF. The CDR3 region has the DNA TGTGCCAGCAGCTTGGACAGAAATTATCAGCCCCAGCATTTT.